Listed below are T cell receptor beta chains from one sample, sequenced in a study of cytomegalovirus exposure and HLA in healthy donors. Here immunoSEQ multiplex PCR was the method, and the copy in TCRdb shows in-frame clones only, minus some. Of roughly 120,000 clones listed, under 85% are singletons. Sequencing input: PBMCs. The source of these receptors is a man aged 30-40 years in good health and CMV-seropositive. Both conserved end residues are part of each CDR3. A D gene is named only where the DNA matches it firmly. Size is stated for part of the rows, as once, few or many counts, or as a class when the clone is expanded.

size: once; J: TRBJ1-2; V: TRBV28; D: -; DNA: TGTGCCAGCAGTCCCCTCGATGGCTACACCTTC; CDR3: CASSPLDGYTF
size: -; J: TRBJ2-1; V: TRBV4-2; D: -; DNA: TGTGCCAGCAGCCCCTCGGCCTCGACGGGGACCTACAATGAGCAGTTCTTC; CDR3: CASSPSASTGTYNEQFF
size: -; J: TRBJ1-2; V: TRBV7-9; D: TRBD1; DNA: TGTGCCAGCACCGGGGGACGGACAGGGGTTAACTATGGCTACACCTTC; CDR3: CASTGGRTGVNYGYTF
size: -; J: TRBJ1-2; V: TRBV20-1; D: TRBD1; DNA: TGCAGCCTCGACAGGGTCTATGGCTACACCTTC; CDR3: CSLDRVYGYTF
size: -; J: TRBJ2-2; V: TRBV4-2; D: TRBD2; DNA: TGTGCCAGCAGCCATCCCCTAGCGGGGGGGTCCGGCGGGGAGCTGTTTTTT; CDR3: CASSHPLAGGSGGELFF
size: -; J: TRBJ2-3; V: TRBV7-2; D: -; DNA: TGTGCCAGCAGCCGAGACGGTGGGGGGTTGGCAGATACGCAGTATTTT; CDR3: CASSRDGGGLADTQYF
size: -; J: TRBJ1-6; V: TRBV21-1; D: -; DNA: TGTGCCAGCAGCGAAGAAAAGGGGGAGGGCTCCTATAATTCACCCCTCCACTTT; CDR3: CASSEEKGEGSYNSPLHF
size: few; J: TRBJ1-3; V: TRBV18; D: TRBD1; DNA: TGTGCCAGCTCACCAGAAACAGGGGCTTCGGACACCATATATTTT; CDR3: CASSPETGASDTIYF
size: -; J: TRBJ1-1; V: TRBV2; D: -; DNA: TGTGCCAGCAGTGAAGCGAGGGACAAAGCTTTCTTT; CDR3: CASSEARDKAFF
size: -; J: TRBJ1-2; V: TRBV30; D: TRBD1; DNA: TGTGCCTGGGGTCCTTTAAGGGGGCAGGGGTATGGCTACACCTTC; CDR3: CAWGPLRGQGYGYTF
size: once; J: TRBJ1-3; V: TRBV19; D: TRBD1; DNA: TGTGCCAGTAGTACGTCAGGGGGGCCTGGAAACACCATATATTTT; CDR3: CASSTSGGPGNTIYF
size: -; J: TRBJ2-7; V: TRBV5-1; D: TRBD2; DNA: TGCGCCAGCAGCGCCTCCCCTAGCGGGGGGGCTTACGAGCAGTACTTC; CDR3: CASSASPSGGAYEQYF
size: -; J: TRBJ2-5; V: TRBV29-1; D: -; DNA: TGCAGCGTTGAAACTGAGACCCAGTACTTC; CDR3: CSVETETQYF
size: -; J: TRBJ2-1; V: TRBV5-4; D: TRBD1; DNA: TGTGCCAGCAGCTTGGGACAGGGCGCACACTACAATGAGCAGTTCTTC; CDR3: CASSLGQGAHYNEQFF